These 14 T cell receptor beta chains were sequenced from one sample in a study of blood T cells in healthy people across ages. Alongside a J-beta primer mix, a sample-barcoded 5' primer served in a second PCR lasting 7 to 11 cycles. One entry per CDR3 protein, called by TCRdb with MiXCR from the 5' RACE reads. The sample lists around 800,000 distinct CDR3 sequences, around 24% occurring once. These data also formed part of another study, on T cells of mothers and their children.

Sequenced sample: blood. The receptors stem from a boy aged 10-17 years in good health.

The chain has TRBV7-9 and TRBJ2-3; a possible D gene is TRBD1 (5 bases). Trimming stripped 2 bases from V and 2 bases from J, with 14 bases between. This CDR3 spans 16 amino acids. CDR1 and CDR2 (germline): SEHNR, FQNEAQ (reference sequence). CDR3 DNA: TGTGCCAGCAGCTTATTTGTGGGGCGAGTCACAGATACGCAGTATTTT. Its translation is CASSLFVGRVTDTQYF.

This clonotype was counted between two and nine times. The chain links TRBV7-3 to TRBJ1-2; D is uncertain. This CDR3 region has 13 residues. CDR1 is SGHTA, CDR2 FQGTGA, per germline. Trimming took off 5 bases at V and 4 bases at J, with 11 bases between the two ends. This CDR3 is CASSPEAGYGYTF. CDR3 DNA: TGTGCCAGCAGCCCTGAGGCCGGCTATGGCTACACCTTC. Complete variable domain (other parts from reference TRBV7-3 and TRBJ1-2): GAGVSQTPSNKVTEKGKYVELRCDPISGHTALYWYRQSLGQGPEFLIYFQGTGAADDSGLPNDRFFAVRPEGSVSTLKIQRTERGDSAVYLCASSPEAGYGYTFGSGTRLTVV.

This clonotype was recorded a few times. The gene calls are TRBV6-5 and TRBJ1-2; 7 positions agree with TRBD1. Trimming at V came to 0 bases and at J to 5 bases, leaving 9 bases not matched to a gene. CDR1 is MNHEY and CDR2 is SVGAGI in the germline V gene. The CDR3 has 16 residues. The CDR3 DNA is TGTGCCAGCAGTTACTCGATGGCAGGGGGAAGTTATGGCTACACCTTC. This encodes CASSYSMAGGSYGYTF.

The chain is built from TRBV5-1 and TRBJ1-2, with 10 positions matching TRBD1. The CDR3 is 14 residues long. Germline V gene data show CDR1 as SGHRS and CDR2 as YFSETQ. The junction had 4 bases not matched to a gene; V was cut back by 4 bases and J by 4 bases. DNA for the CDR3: TGCGCCAGCAGCCCCGGGACAGGGGCCTATGGCTACACCTTC. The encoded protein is CASSPGTGAYGYTF.

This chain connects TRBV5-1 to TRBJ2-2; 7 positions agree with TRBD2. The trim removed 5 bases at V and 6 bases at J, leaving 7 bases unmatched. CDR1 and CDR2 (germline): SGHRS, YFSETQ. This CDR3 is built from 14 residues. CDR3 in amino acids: CASSSGEGAGELFF. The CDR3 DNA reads TGCGCCAGCAGTTCCGGGGAGGGCGCCGGGGAGCTGTTTTTT.

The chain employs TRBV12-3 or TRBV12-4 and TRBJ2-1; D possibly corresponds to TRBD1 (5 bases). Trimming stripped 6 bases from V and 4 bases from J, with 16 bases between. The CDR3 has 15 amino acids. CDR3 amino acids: CASSHPTVQYNEQFF. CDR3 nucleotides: TGTGCCAGCAGCCATCCGACAGTCCAGTACAATGAGCAGTTCTTC.

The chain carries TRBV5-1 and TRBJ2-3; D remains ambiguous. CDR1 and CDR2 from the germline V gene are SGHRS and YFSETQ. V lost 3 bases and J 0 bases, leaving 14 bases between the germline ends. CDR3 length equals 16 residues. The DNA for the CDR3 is TGCGCCAGCAGCTCTGGAGTCGTGACTAGCACAGATACGCAGTATTTT. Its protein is CASSSGVVTSTDTQYF.

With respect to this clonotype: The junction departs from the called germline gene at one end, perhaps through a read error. The CDR3, as DNA: TGTGCCAGCAGCTTGAAACTGGGGGGGGAACGGAACACTGAGGCTTTCTTT. Amino acid sequence: CASSLKLGGERNTEAFF. The chain joins TRBV5-6 to TRBJ1-1; D perhaps matches TRBD1 (5 bases). The CDR3 runs to 17 residues. From germline, CDR1 is SGHDT and CDR2 YYEEEE.

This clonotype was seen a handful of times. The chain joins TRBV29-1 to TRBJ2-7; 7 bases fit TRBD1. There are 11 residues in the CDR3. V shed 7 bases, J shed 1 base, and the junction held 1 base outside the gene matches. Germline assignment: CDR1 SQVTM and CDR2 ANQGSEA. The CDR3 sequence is CSGQGSYEQYF. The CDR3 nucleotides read TGCAGCGGACAGGGATCCTACGAGCAGTACTTC.

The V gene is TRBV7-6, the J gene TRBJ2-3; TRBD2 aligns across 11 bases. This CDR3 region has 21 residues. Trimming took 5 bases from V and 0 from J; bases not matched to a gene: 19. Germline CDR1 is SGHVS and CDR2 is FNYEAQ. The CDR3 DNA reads TGTGCCAGCAGCAGACGGAAGGGCAGGGAGACTAGCGGGGACAGCACAGATACGCAGTATTTT. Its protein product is CASSRRKGRETSGDSTDTQYF.

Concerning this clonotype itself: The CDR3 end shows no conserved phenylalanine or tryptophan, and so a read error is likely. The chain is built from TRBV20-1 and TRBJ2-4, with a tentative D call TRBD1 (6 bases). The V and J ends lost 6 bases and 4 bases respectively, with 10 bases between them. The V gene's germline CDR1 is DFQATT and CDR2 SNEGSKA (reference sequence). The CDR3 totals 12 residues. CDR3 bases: TGCAGTGCACGCGGACAGAAAAACATTCAGTACGTC. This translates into CSARGQKNIQYV.

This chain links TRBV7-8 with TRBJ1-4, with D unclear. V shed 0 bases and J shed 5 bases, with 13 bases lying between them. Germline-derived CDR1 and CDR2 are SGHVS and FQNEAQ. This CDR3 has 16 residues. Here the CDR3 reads CASSLAIRLSNEKLFF. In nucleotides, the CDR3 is TGTGCCAGCAGCTTAGCGATCCGCCTTTCAAATGAAAAACTGTTTTTT.

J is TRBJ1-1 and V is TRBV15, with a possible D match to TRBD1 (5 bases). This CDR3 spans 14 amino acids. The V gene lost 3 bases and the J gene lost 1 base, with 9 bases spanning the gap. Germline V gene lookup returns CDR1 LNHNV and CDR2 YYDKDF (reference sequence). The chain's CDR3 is CATSSPGANTEAFF. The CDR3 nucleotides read TGTGCCACCAGCAGCCCCGGGGCGAACACTGAAGCTTTCTTT.

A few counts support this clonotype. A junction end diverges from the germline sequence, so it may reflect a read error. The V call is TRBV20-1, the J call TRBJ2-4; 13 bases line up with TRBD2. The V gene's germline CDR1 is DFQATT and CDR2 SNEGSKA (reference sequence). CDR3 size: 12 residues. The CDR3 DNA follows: TGCAGTGCCTCGACTAGCGGGGGGCCTTTGGGCTTC. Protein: CSASTSGGPLGF.